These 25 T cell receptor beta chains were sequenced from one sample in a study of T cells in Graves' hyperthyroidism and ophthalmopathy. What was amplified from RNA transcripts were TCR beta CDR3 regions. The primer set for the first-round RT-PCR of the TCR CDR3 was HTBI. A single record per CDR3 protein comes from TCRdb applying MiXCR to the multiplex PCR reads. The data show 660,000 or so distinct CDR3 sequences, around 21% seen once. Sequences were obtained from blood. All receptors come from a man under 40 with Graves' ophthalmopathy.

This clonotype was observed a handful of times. CDR3 sequence (DNA): TGTGCCAGCAGTTCGCGGGCTATCCAAGAGACCCAGTACTTC. Translated, it gives CASSSRAIQETQYF. The V call is TRBV12-3 or TRBV12-4, the J call TRBJ2-5; perhaps TRBD2 as D (5 bases). The ends were cut back, 4 bases at V and 1 base at J, with 10 bases in the middle. The CDR3 length is 14 residues.

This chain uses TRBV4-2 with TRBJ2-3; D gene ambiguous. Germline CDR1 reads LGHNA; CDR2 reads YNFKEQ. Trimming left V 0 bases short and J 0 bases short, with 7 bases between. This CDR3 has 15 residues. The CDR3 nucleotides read TGTGCCAGCAGCCAAGATCGGTACAGCACAGATACGCAGTATTTT. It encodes CASSQDRYSTDTQYF.

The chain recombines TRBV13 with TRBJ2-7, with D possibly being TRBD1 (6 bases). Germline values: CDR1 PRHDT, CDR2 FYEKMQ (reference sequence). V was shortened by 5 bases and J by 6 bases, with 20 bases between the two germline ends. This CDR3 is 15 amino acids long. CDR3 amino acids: CASSPQGAGGLEQYF. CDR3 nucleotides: TGTGCCAGCAGCCCCCAGGGCGCTGGGGGCCTCGAGCAGTACTTC.

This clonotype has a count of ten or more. CDR3 residues: CASSYWTGGASGYTF. The CDR3 DNA reads TGTGCCAGCAGTTACTGGACAGGGGGCGCGAGTGGCTACACCTTC. The rearrangement links TRBV6-2 or TRBV6-3 to TRBJ1-2; 11 positions agree with TRBD1. The CDR3 sequence is 15 residues long. V gave up 1 base and J gave up 7 bases; unmatched junction bases: 5. Germline values: CDR1 MNHEY, CDR2 SVGEGT.

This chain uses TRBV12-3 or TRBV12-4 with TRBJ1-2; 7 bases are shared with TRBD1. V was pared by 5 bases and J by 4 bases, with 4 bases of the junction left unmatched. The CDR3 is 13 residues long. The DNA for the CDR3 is TGTGCCAGCAGTGAACAGGGGCCCTATGGCTACACCTTC. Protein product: CASSEQGPYGYTF.

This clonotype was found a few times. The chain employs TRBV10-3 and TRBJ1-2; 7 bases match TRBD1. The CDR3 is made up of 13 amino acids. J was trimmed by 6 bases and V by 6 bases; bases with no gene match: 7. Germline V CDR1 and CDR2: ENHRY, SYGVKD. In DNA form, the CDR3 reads TGTGCCATCAGAACCACAGGGGCGGATGGCTACACCTTC. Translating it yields CAIRTTGADGYTF.

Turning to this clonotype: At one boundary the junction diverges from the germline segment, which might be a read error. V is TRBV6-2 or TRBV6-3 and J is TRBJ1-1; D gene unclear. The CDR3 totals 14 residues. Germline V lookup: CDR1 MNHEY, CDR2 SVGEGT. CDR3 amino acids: CASSYGGRNAEAFF. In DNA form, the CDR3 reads TGTGCCAGCAGTTATGGAGGCAGGAACGCTGAAGCTTTCTTT.

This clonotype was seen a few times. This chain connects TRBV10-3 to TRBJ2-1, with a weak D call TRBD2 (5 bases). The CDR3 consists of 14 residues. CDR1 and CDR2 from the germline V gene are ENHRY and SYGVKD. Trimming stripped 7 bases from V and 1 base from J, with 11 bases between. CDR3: CAIKGGQSYNEQFF. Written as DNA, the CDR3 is TGTGCCATCAAGGGCGGGCAATCCTACAATGAGCAGTTCTTC.

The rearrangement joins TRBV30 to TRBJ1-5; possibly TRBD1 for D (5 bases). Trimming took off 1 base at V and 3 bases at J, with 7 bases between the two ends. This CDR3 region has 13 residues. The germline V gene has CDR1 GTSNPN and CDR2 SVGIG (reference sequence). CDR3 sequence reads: CAWSGDLNQPQHF. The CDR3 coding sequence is TGTGCCTGGAGTGGGGACCTCAATCAGCCCCAGCATTTT.

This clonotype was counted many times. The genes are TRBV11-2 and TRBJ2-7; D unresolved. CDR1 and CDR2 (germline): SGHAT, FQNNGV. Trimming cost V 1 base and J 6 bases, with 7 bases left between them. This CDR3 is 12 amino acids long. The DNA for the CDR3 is TGTGCCAGCAGCTTAGGTCACCTCGAGCAGTACTTC. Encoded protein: CASSLGHLEQYF. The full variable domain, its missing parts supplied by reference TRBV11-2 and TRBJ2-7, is EAGVAQSPRYKIIEKRQSVAFWCNPISGHATLYWYQQILGQGPKLLIQFQNNGVVDDSQLPKDRFSAERLKGVDSTLKIQPAKLEDSAVYLCASSLGHLEQYFGPGTRLTVT.

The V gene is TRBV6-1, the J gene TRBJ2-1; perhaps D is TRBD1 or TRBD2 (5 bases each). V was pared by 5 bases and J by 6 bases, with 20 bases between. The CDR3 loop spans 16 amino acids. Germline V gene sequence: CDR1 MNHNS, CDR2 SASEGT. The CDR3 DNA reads TGTGCCAGCAGTCCCATGTCCGGGACGGATGCCAATGAGCAGTTCTTC. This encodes CASSPMSGTDANEQFF.

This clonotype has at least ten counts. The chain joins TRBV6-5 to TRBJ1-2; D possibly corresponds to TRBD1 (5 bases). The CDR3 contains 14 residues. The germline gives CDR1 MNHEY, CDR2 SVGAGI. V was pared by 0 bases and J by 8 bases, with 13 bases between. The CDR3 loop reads CASSYSGGKEGYTF. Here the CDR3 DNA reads TGTGCCAGCAGTTACTCCGGGGGGAAGGAAGGCTACACCTTC.

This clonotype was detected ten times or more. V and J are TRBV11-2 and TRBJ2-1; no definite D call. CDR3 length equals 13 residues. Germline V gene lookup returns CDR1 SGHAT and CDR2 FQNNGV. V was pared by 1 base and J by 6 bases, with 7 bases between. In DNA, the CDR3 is TGTGCCAGCAGCTTAGTTTCTCGCAATGAGCAGTTCTTC. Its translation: CASSLVSRNEQFF. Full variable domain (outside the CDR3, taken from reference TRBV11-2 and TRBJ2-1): EAGVAQSPRYKIIEKRQSVAFWCNPISGHATLYWYQQILGQGPKLLIQFQNNGVVDDSQLPKDRFSAERLKGVDSTLKIQPAKLEDSAVYLCASSLVSRNEQFFGPGTRLTVL.

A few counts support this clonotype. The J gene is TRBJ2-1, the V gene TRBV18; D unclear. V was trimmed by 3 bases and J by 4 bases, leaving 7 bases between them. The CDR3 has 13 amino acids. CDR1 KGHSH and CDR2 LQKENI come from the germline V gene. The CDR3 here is CASSPLEYNEQFF. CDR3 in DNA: TGTGCCAGCTCACCCTTGGAATACAATGAGCAGTTCTTC.

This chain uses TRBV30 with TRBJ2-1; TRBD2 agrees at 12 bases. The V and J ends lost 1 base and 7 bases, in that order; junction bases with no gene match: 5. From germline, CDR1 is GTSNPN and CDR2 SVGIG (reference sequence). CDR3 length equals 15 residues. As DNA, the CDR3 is TGTGCCTGGAGTGGACTAGCGGGAGAGGGGAATGAGCAGTTCTTC. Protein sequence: CAWSGLAGEGNEQFF.

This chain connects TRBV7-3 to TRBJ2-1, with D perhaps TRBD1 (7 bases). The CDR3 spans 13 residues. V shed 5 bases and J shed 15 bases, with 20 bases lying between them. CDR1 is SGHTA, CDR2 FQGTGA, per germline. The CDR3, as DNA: TGTGCCAGCAGCCCCATGGAGGGGGCGAAGGCGTTCTTC. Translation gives CASSPMEGAKAFF. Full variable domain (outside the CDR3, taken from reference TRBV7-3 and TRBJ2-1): GAGVSQTPSNKVTEKGKYVELRCDPISGHTALYWYRQSLGQGPEFLIYFQGTGAADDSGLPNDRFFAVRPEGSVSTLKIQRTERGDSAVYLCASSPMEGAKAFFGPGTRLTVL.

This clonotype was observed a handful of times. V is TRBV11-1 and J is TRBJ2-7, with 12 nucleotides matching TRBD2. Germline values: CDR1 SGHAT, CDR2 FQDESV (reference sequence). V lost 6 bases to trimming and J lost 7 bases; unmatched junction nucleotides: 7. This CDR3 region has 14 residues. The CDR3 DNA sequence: TGTGCCAGCAGGTCCGCCGGGACTAGCGGGGAGCAGTACTTC. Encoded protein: CASRSAGTSGEQYF.

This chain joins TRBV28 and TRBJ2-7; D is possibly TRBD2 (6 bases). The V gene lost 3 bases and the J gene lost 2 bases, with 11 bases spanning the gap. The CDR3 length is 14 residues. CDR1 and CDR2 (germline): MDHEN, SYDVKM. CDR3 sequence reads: CASSFGGAPYEQYF. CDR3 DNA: TGTGCCAGCAGTTTCGGCGGGGCCCCCTACGAGCAGTACTTC.

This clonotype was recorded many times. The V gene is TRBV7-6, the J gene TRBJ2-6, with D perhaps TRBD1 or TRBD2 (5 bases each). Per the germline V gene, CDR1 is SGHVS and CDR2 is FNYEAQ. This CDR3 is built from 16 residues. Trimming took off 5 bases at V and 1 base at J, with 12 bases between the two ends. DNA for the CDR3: TGTGCCAGCAGCGAAGGGACCCCGTCTGGGGCCAACGTCCTGACTTTC. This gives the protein CASSEGTPSGANVLTF. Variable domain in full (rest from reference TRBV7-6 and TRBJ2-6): GAGVSQSPRYKVTKRGQDVALRCDPISGHVSLYWYRQALGQGPEFLTYFNYEAQQDKSGLPNDRFSAERPEGSISTLTIQRTEQRDSAMYRCASSEGTPSGANVLTFGAGSRLTVL.

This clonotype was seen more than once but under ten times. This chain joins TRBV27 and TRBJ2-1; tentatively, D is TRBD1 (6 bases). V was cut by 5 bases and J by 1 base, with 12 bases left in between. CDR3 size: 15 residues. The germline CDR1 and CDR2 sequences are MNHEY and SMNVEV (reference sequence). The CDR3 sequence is CASSEGDGSYNEQFF. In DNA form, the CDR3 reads TGTGCCAGCAGTGAGGGGGATGGTTCCTACAATGAGCAGTTCTTC.

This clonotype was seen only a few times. CDR3 region: CASSLAGTRRGGELFF. CDR3 nucleotide sequence: TGTGCCAGCAGCTTGGCCGGGACTAGACGAGGGGGGGAGCTGTTTTTT. This chain uses TRBV5-6 with TRBJ2-2; 8 bases are shared with TRBD2. J was trimmed by 8 bases and V by 0 bases; bases with no gene match: 9. The CDR3 is 16 residues long. CDR1 and CDR2 from the germline V gene are SGHDT and YYEEEE.

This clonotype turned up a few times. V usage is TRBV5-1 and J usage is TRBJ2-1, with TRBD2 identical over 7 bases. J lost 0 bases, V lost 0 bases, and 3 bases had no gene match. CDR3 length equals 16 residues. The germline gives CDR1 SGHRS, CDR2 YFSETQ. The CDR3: CASSLVQRDSYNEQFF. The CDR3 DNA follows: TGCGCCAGCAGCTTGGTCCAGCGGGACTCCTACAATGAGCAGTTCTTC.

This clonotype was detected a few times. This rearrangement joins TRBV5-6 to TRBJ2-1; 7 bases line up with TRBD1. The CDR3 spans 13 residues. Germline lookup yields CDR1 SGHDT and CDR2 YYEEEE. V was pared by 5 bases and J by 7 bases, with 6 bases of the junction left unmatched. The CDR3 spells CASRQDRQNEQFF. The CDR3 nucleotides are TGTGCCAGCAGACAGGACAGGCAAAATGAGCAGTTCTTC.

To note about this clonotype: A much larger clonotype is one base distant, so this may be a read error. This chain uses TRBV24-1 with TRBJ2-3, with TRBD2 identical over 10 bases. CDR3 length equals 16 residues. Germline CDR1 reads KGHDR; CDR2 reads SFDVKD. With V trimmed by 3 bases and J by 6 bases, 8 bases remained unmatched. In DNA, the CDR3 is TGTGCCACCAGTGATCCGGGACTAGCGAGAGTGGATACGCAGTATTTT. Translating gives CATSDPGLARVDTQYF.

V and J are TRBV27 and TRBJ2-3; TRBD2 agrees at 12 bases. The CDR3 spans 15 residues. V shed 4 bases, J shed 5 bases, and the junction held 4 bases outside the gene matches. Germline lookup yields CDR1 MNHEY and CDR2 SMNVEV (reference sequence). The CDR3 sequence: CASSSALAGGDTQYF. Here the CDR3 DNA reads TGTGCCAGCAGTTCTGCACTAGCGGGAGGAGATACGCAGTATTTT.